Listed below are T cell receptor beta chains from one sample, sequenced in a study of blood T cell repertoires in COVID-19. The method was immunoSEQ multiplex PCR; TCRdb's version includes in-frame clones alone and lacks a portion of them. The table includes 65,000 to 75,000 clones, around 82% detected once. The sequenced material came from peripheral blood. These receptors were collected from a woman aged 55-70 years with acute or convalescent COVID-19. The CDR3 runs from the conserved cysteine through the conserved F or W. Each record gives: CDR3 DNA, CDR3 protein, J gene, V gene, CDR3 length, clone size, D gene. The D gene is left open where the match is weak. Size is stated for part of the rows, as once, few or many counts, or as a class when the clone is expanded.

CDR3 DNA: TGTGCCAGCAGCTTAGCCCCAGGGGTGTACACTGAAGCTTTCTTT
CDR3 protein: CASSLAPGVYTEAFF
J gene: TRBJ1-1
V gene: TRBV11-2
CDR3 length: 15
clone size: -
D gene: -

CDR3 DNA: TGTGCCAGCAGCTTATGGAGCGGGGGTAGTAAGGGCAATGAGCAGTTCTTC
CDR3 protein: CASSLWSGGSKGNEQFF
J gene: TRBJ2-1
V gene: TRBV11-2
CDR3 length: 17
clone size: -
D gene: TRBD2

CDR3 DNA: TGTGCCAGCAGTTACAGGGGTAATTCACCCCTCCACTTT
CDR3 protein: CASSYRGNSPLHF
J gene: TRBJ1-6
V gene: TRBV6-6
CDR3 length: 13
clone size: once
D gene: -

CDR3 DNA: TGTGCCAGCAGTCCGGGACTCATGGTGACCCAGTACTTC
CDR3 protein: CASSPGLMVTQYF
J gene: TRBJ2-5
V gene: TRBV12-3/TRBV12-4
CDR3 length: 13
clone size: -
D gene: -

CDR3 DNA: TGTGCCAGCAGTGAAAATCCAGGGACTAGCACAGATACGCAGTATTTT
CDR3 protein: CASSENPGTSTDTQYF
J gene: TRBJ2-3
V gene: TRBV6-1
CDR3 length: 16
clone size: many
D gene: -

CDR3 DNA: TGTGCCAGCAGGAAGACAGCCAACACTGAAGCTTTCTTT
CDR3 protein: CASRKTANTEAFF
J gene: TRBJ1-1
V gene: TRBV12-3/TRBV12-4
CDR3 length: 13
clone size: once
D gene: -

CDR3 DNA: TGTGCCAGCAGCTTACAGGGTGGCATCTACGAGCAGTACTTC
CDR3 protein: CASSLQGGIYEQYF
J gene: TRBJ2-7
V gene: TRBV7-9
CDR3 length: 14
clone size: -
D gene: -

CDR3 DNA: TGTGCCAGCAGCTTAATGGGACAGGGGGTATATAGTGCTGAAGCTTTCTTT
CDR3 protein: CASSLMGQGVYSAEAFF
J gene: TRBJ1-1
V gene: TRBV7-9
CDR3 length: 17
clone size: -
D gene: TRBD1

CDR3 DNA: TGTGCCAGCAGGCATACAGGGACGCCTGGAAACACCATATATTTT
CDR3 protein: CASRHTGTPGNTIYF
J gene: TRBJ1-3
V gene: TRBV6-5
CDR3 length: 15
clone size: -
D gene: -

CDR3 DNA: TGTGCCAGCAACGCCCCAGGCCAAGATACGCAGTATTTT
CDR3 protein: CASNAPGQDTQYF
J gene: TRBJ2-3
V gene: TRBV6-6
CDR3 length: 13
clone size: -
D gene: -

CDR3 DNA: TGTGCCATCCACGATCCAGGGAATAATTCACCCCTCCACTTT
CDR3 protein: CAIHDPGNNSPLHF
J gene: TRBJ1-6
V gene: TRBV10-3
CDR3 length: 14
clone size: -
D gene: -

CDR3 DNA: TGTGCCAGCTCACGGACTAGCGGGGCCTACAATGAGCAGTTCTTC
CDR3 protein: CASSRTSGAYNEQFF
J gene: TRBJ2-1
V gene: TRBV18
CDR3 length: 15
clone size: -
D gene: TRBD2

CDR3 DNA: TGTGCCAGCAGTTTTCTAGCGGGGGGGCTGGCCGGGGAGCTGTTTTTT
CDR3 protein: CASSFLAGGLAGELFF
J gene: TRBJ2-2
V gene: TRBV6-5
CDR3 length: 16
clone size: -
D gene: TRBD2

CDR3 DNA: TGTGCCAGCAGTTTACAGGGCCCAGATACGCAGTATTTT
CDR3 protein: CASSLQGPDTQYF
J gene: TRBJ2-3
V gene: TRBV27
CDR3 length: 13
clone size: -
D gene: -

CDR3 DNA: TGCGCCAGCAGCTTACAGGGGGCTGAAGGTGCCGGGGAGCTGTTTTTT
CDR3 protein: CASSLQGAEGAGELFF
J gene: TRBJ2-2
V gene: TRBV5-1
CDR3 length: 16
clone size: few
D gene: TRBD1

CDR3 DNA: TGTGCCAGCAGCTTTCGGGACATCACTAACTATGGCTACACCTTC
CDR3 protein: CASSFRDITNYGYTF
J gene: TRBJ1-2
V gene: TRBV5-8
CDR3 length: 15
clone size: -
D gene: -

CDR3 DNA: TGCGCCAGCAGTTCAAGCGGGGCTCAGACCTACGAGCAGTACTTC
CDR3 protein: CASSSSGAQTYEQYF
J gene: TRBJ2-7
V gene: TRBV5-1
CDR3 length: 15
clone size: -
D gene: TRBD2

CDR3 DNA: TGTGCCAGCAGGTCCCGGGACAGCACATACCACACTGAAGCTTTCTTT
CDR3 protein: CASRSRDSTYHTEAFF
J gene: TRBJ1-1
V gene: TRBV11-2
CDR3 length: 16
clone size: -
D gene: TRBD1

CDR3 DNA: TGTGCCAGCAGCGTAGACGCGACAGGGGGCGTTAAAGATACGCAGTATTTT
CDR3 protein: CASSVDATGGVKDTQYF
J gene: TRBJ2-3
V gene: TRBV9
CDR3 length: 17
clone size: once
D gene: TRBD1

CDR3 DNA: TGTGCCACCAGCTTGCAGGGATCGACTTACTATGGCTACACCTTC
CDR3 protein: CATSLQGSTYYGYTF
J gene: TRBJ1-2
V gene: TRBV15
CDR3 length: 15
clone size: -
D gene: -

CDR3 DNA: TGCGCCAGCAGCTTGGCTCCAGGGTTAGCTGGAAACACCATATATTTT
CDR3 protein: CASSLAPGLAGNTIYF
J gene: TRBJ1-3
V gene: TRBV5-1
CDR3 length: 16
clone size: -
D gene: -

CDR3 DNA: TGTGCCAGCAGGAGAGGGACAGGGGGAGCCTACGAGCAGTACTTC
CDR3 protein: CASRRGTGGAYEQYF
J gene: TRBJ2-7
V gene: TRBV2
CDR3 length: 15
clone size: -
D gene: TRBD1

CDR3 DNA: TGTGCCAGCAGCGTAGGACAGGCCTCTGGAAACACCATATATTTT
CDR3 protein: CASSVGQASGNTIYF
J gene: TRBJ1-3
V gene: TRBV9
CDR3 length: 15
clone size: -
D gene: -

CDR3 DNA: TGTGCCAGCCAGACAGGGCGACCTGATGGCTACACCTTC
CDR3 protein: CASQTGRPDGYTF
J gene: TRBJ1-2
V gene: TRBV28
CDR3 length: 13
clone size: -
D gene: TRBD1

CDR3 DNA: TGTGCCAGCAGCCCCGGGACAGGGAGGGGAGCTTTCTTT
CDR3 protein: CASSPGTGRGAFF
J gene: TRBJ1-1
V gene: TRBV7-9
CDR3 length: 13
clone size: -
D gene: TRBD1

CDR3 DNA: TGTGCCAGTAGTATAGGGGGAGGAAGGAACACTGAAGCTTTCTTT
CDR3 protein: CASSIGGGRNTEAFF
J gene: TRBJ1-1
V gene: TRBV19
CDR3 length: 15
clone size: -
D gene: -

CDR3 DNA: TGTGCCAGTAAGGAACTAGCGGGGGGCGAGACAGATACGCAGTATTTT
CDR3 protein: CASKELAGGETDTQYF
J gene: TRBJ2-3
V gene: TRBV19
CDR3 length: 16
clone size: -
D gene: TRBD2